This T cell receptor (beta chain) was identified in a study of blood T cell repertoires in COVID-19. Study-wide context: Sites across the United States, Italy and Spain contributed samples from acute and convalescent COVID-19.

Trimming left V 0 bases short and J 3 bases short, with 11 bases between. The CDR3 extends over 15 amino acids. CDR1 and CDR2 (germline): LGHNA, YNFKEQ. TCRdb's copy holds only in-frame clones and misses some; the assay was immunoSEQ multiplex PCR. The table has approximately 150,000 clones, approximately 91% seen once. Material for sequencing was peripheral blood. The rearrangement uses TRBV4-2 and TRBJ1-1; D is possibly TRBD1 (6 bases). This clonotype originated in a man aged 18 to 29 with COVID-19, enrolled during active disease. Written as DNA, the CDR3 is TGTGCCAGCAGCCAAGATGGGGGGGCCGACACTGAAGCTTTCTTT. This translates into CASSQDGGADTEAFF.